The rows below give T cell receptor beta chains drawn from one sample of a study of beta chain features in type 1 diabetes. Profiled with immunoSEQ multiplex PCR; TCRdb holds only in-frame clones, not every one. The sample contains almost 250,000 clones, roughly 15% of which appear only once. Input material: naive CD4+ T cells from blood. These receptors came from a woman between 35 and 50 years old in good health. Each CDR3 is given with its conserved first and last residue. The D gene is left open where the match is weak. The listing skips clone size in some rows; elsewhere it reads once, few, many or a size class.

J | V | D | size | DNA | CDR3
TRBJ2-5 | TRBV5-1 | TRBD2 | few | TGCGCCAGCAGCTGGACGACTAGCGGGGGAGGAGAGACCCAGTACTTC | CASSWTTSGGGETQYF
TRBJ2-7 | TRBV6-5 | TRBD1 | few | TGTGCCAGCAGCCGTGACAGGGAAAACTACTACGAGCAGTACTTC | CASSRDRENYYEQYF
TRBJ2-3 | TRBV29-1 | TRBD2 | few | TGCAGCGTGATGCGGGGGGGCGATACGCAGTATTTT | CSVMRGGDTQYF
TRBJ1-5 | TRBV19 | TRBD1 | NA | TGTGCCAGTAGTATAGATCGGGCAGGGGGAGGTCGCAATCAGCCCCAGCATTTT | CASSIDRAGGGRNQPQHF
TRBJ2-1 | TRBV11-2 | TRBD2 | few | TGTGCCAGCAGCTCCGATGTACTAGCGGGGCGAGACAATGAGCAGTTCTTC | CASSSDVLAGRDNEQFF
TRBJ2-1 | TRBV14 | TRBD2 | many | TGTGCCAGCAGCCAATACCGGACTAGAGATGAGCAGTTCTTC | CASSQYRTRDEQFF
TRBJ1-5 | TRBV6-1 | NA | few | TGTGCCAGCAGAGGACAGAGACATAGCAATCAGCCCCAGCATTTT | CASRGQRHSNQPQHF
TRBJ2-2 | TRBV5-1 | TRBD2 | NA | TGCGCCAGCAGCTTGGAAATACTAGCGGGAGGCCCCGGGGAGCTGTTTTTT | CASSLEILAGGPGELFF
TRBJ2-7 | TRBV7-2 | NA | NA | TGTGCCAGCAGCTTAGCGAGCGCAGGGGGGTACGAGCAGTACTTC | CASSLASAGGYEQYF
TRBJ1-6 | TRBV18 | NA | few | TGTGCCAGCTCACCAGCTCGGGGGGGGCAAAGCTCCTATAATTCACCCCTCCACTTT | CASSPARGGQSSYNSPLHF
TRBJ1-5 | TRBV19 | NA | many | TGTGCCAGTAGCCGGGTCTTTAGCAATCAGCCCCAGCATTTT | CASSRVFSNQPQHF
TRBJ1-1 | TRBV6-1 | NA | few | TGTGCCAGCAGTGTTGGGGGGAGCACTGAAGCTTTCTTT | CASSVGGSTEAFF
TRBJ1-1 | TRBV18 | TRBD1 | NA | TGTGCCAGCTCATCCGGACAGGGGTGGACTGAAGCTTTCTTT | CASSSGQGWTEAFF
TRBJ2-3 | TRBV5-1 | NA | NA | TGCGCCAGCAGCCGGACAGATACTAGCACAGATACGCAGTATTTT | CASSRTDTSTDTQYF
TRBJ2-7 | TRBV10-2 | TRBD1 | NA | TGCGCCAGCTCTAGAAAGACAGGGGCATCCTACGAGCAGTACTTC | CASSRKTGASYEQYF
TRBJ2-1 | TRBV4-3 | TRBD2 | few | TGCGCCAGCAGCCAAGAAGGACTAGCGGGCGTGGGGGCCAATGAGCAGTTCTTC | CASSQEGLAGVGANEQFF